The sequence of this T cell receptor (beta chain) was determined in a study of T cell responses to AZD1222 COVID-19 vaccine. Looking at the study overall: Whether given at about 4 or about 12 weeks, second doses were pooled.

In regard to this clone: Its antigen is as yet unknown.

General study points: Regions left unmutated in variants are reportedly the target of nearly half of spike-specific TCRs. Repertoires were obtained only post-peak T cell response. The span of vaccine-associated CD4 TCRs extended across spike, with dominance at 160-218 and 743-854.

TCRdb keeps only in-frame clones here, not all; method: immunoSEQ multiplex PCR. Of about 130,000 clones in the sample, just over 90% were seen once. The source is an adult in good health. The specimen was peripheral blood, collected on day 0 of AZD1222 vaccination.

The CDR3 reads CASSQADRVAGYTF. CDR3 DNA: TGCGCCAGCAGCCAAGCAGACAGGGTGGCTGGCTACACCTTC. The chain couples TRBV4-3 to TRBJ1-2; 7 positions match TRBD1. V lost 1 base, J lost 7 bases, and 6 bases stayed unmatched. The CDR3 spans 14 residues. Germline lookup yields CDR1 LGHNA and CDR2 YSLEER.